Listed below are T cell receptor beta chains from one sample, sequenced in a study of metastatic and nonmetastatic thyroid tumors. Via MiXCR, TCRdb re-called the PCR reads. Counted here are around 15,000 clones, about 24% occurring once; the ten biggest clones make up less than 8%. The sample consisted of adjacent normal tissue. The receptors stem from a female donor with papillary thyroid cancer or a benign thyroid nodule (not recorded which). Some clones in this sample may be carry-over from other donors' samples. Both conserved end residues are part of each CDR3. The order of the fields is V gene, J gene, clone size, D gene, CDR3 DNA, CDR3 protein. A D gene is named only where the DNA matches it firmly. For some rows the clone size is stated as once, few or many, or as a class when expanded; others skip it.

V gene: TRBV18
J gene: TRBJ2-7
clone size: many
D gene: -
CDR3 DNA: TGTGCCAGCTCACCGGGCAGCAACGAGCAGTACTTC
CDR3 protein: CASSPGSNEQYF

V gene: TRBV14
J gene: TRBJ2-1
clone size: -
D gene: -
CDR3 DNA: TGTGCCAGCAGCCAAGAATTAGGGGGGCTCTACAATGAGCAGTTCTTC
CDR3 protein: CASSQELGGLYNEQFF

V gene: TRBV5-1
J gene: TRBJ2-2
clone size: -
D gene: -
CDR3 DNA: TGCGCCAGCAGCCCCAACACCGGGGAGCTGTTTTTT
CDR3 protein: CASSPNTGELFF

V gene: TRBV5-1
J gene: TRBJ2-2
clone size: many
D gene: TRBD2
CDR3 DNA: TGCGCCAGCAGCCCCCGGGGGGGAAGCAACACCGGGGAGCTGTTTTTT
CDR3 protein: CASSPRGGSNTGELFF

V gene: TRBV5-1
J gene: TRBJ2-5
clone size: many
D gene: -
CDR3 DNA: TGCGCCAGCAGCTTGGCCCTCGGGGGCCCAGAGACCCAGTACTTC
CDR3 protein: CASSLALGGPETQYF

V gene: TRBV7-9
J gene: TRBJ2-7
clone size: -
D gene: -
CDR3 DNA: TGTGCCAGCAGCGCTAGCCGGTCGAGCTCCTACGAGCAGTACTTC
CDR3 protein: CASSASRSSSYEQYF

V gene: TRBV4-2
J gene: TRBJ2-2
clone size: many
D gene: TRBD2
CDR3 DNA: TGTGCCAGCAGCCCACTAGCGGGAGCTAACACCGGGGAGCTGTTTTTT
CDR3 protein: CASSPLAGANTGELFF

V gene: TRBV5-1
J gene: TRBJ2-3
clone size: -
D gene: -
CDR3 DNA: TGCGCCAGCGCCGACTACACAGATACGCAGTATTTT
CDR3 protein: CASADYTDTQYF

V gene: TRBV6-1
J gene: TRBJ1-1
clone size: few
D gene: -
CDR3 DNA: TGTGCCAGCAGTGATGTACCGGGCCGTCGAGAAGCTTTCTTT
CDR3 protein: CASSDVPGRREAFF

V gene: TRBV28
J gene: TRBJ1-4
clone size: few
D gene: TRBD1
CDR3 DNA: TGCGCCTGCAGTTTTGGACAGGGGGCTAATGAAAAACTGTTTTTT
CDR3 protein: CACSFGQGANEKLFF

V gene: TRBV27
J gene: TRBJ2-1
clone size: many
D gene: TRBD2
CDR3 DNA: TGTGCCAGCAGTTATAGCGGGAGGGCCCTCGATGAGCAGTTCTTC
CDR3 protein: CASSYSGRALDEQFF

V gene: TRBV11-2
J gene: TRBJ2-1
clone size: -
D gene: -
CDR3 DNA: TGTGCCAGCAGCGCGTCCGTGACTAGAGGGAGAAATGAGCAGTTCTTC
CDR3 protein: CASSASVTRGRNEQFF

V gene: TRBV2
J gene: TRBJ2-5
clone size: once
D gene: TRBD1
CDR3 DNA: TGTGTCAGGGGGCAATACGGGACGCAGTACTTC
CDR3 protein: CVRGQYGTQYF

V gene: TRBV25-1
J gene: TRBJ1-1
clone size: medium-sized
D gene: -
CDR3 DNA: TGTGCCAGCAGGGGACAAATTAACACTGAAGCTTTCTTT
CDR3 protein: CASRGQINTEAFF

V gene: TRBV5-1
J gene: TRBJ2-7
clone size: -
D gene: -
CDR3 DNA: TGCGCCAGCAGCTTGATCGGAGGCCGCGACGAGCAGTACTTC
CDR3 protein: CASSLIGGRDEQYF

V gene: TRBV2
J gene: TRBJ2-6
clone size: few
D gene: -
CDR3 DNA: TGTGCCAGCAAAGAGATCTCTGGGGCCAACGTCCTGACTTTC
CDR3 protein: CASKEISGANVLTF

V gene: TRBV5-8
J gene: TRBJ2-1
clone size: many
D gene: -
CDR3 DNA: TGTGCCAGCAGCGCGGTGGGAGACCCCTACAATGAGCAGTTCTTC
CDR3 protein: CASSAVGDPYNEQFF

V gene: TRBV9
J gene: TRBJ2-6
clone size: -
D gene: TRBD2
CDR3 DNA: TGTGCCAGCATCGTAGAGTGTGGACTAGCGCACAGCTCTGGGGCCAACGTCCTGACTTTC
CDR3 protein: CASIVECGLAHSSGANVLTF

V gene: TRBV12-3/TRBV12-4
J gene: TRBJ1-4
clone size: few
D gene: -
CDR3 DNA: TGTGCCAGCAGCCGTGGACAGCGGACAACTAATGAAAAACTGTTTTTT
CDR3 protein: CASSRGQRTTNEKLFF

V gene: TRBV20-1
J gene: TRBJ2-1
clone size: -
D gene: -
CDR3 DNA: TGCAGTGCTATTTTTAGGGTGGCGTTGAGCTCCTACAATGAGCAGTTCTTC
CDR3 protein: CSAIFRVALSSYNEQFF

V gene: TRBV20-1
J gene: TRBJ2-7
clone size: medium-sized
D gene: TRBD2
CDR3 DNA: TGCAGTGCTAGAGATGGCCGGGCTAGCGGTTCCTACGAGCAGTACTTC
CDR3 protein: CSARDGRASGSYEQYF

V gene: TRBV4-1
J gene: TRBJ1-1
clone size: -
D gene: -
CDR3 DNA: TGCGCCAGCAGCCAAGTTCAGCAGAACACTGAAGCTTTCTTT
CDR3 protein: CASSQVQQNTEAFF

V gene: TRBV2
J gene: TRBJ1-5
clone size: few
D gene: -
CDR3 DNA: TGTGCCAGCAGTGGAGGGAGCAATCAGAACCAGCATTTT
CDR3 protein: CASSGGSNQNQHF

V gene: TRBV28
J gene: TRBJ1-2
clone size: -
D gene: TRBD1
CDR3 DNA: TGTGCCAGCAGTTTGGGACAGGGGGGGAGTCTTAACTATGGCTACACCTTC
CDR3 protein: CASSLGQGGSLNYGYTF

V gene: TRBV2
J gene: TRBJ2-7
clone size: -
D gene: -
CDR3 DNA: TGTGCCAGCCATTGGGGCCACGAGCAGTACTTC
CDR3 protein: CASHWGHEQYF

V gene: TRBV19
J gene: TRBJ2-1
clone size: medium-sized
D gene: -
CDR3 DNA: TGTGCCAGTAGCTTAGGTAGGGGAGCCAATGAGCAGTTCTTC
CDR3 protein: CASSLGRGANEQFF

V gene: TRBV5-1
J gene: TRBJ2-1
clone size: many
D gene: -
CDR3 DNA: TGCGCCAGCAGCTTACAGGGTTCGGGGAATGAGCAGTTCTTC
CDR3 protein: CASSLQGSGNEQFF

V gene: TRBV20-1
J gene: TRBJ1-5
clone size: -
D gene: -
CDR3 DNA: TGCGGTGCTAGACTAATACAGGTGATCTCGAATCAGCCCCAGCATTTT
CDR3 protein: CGARLIQVISNQPQHF

V gene: TRBV25-1
J gene: TRBJ1-6
clone size: -
D gene: -
CDR3 DNA: TGTGCCGGCAGTGAATTTTACGGGGAAAGGTCACACCTCCACTTT
CDR3 protein: CAGSEFYGERSHLHF

V gene: TRBV6-5
J gene: TRBJ2-7
clone size: -
D gene: TRBD2
CDR3 DNA: TGTGCCAGCAGTTACTCTCAAGGGACTAGCGGGAGACGCGAGCAGTACTTC
CDR3 protein: CASSYSQGTSGRREQYF

V gene: TRBV12-3/TRBV12-4
J gene: TRBJ2-2
clone size: medium-sized
D gene: TRBD2
CDR3 DNA: TGTGCCACACGGGCGGCGGGAGTTCACACCGGGGAGCTGTTTTTT
CDR3 protein: CATRAAGVHTGELFF

V gene: TRBV24-1
J gene: TRBJ2-5
clone size: -
D gene: TRBD2
CDR3 DNA: TGTGCCACCAGTGATTGGGGGCCGGGACTAGCGGGATTTGGGACCCATTACTTC
CDR3 protein: CATSDWGPGLAGFGTHYF

V gene: TRBV7-9
J gene: TRBJ1-6
clone size: many
D gene: TRBD1
CDR3 DNA: TGTGCCAGCCGGGACAGCTATAATTCACCCCTCCACTTT
CDR3 protein: CASRDSYNSPLHF

V gene: TRBV5-1
J gene: TRBJ2-5
clone size: once
D gene: TRBD1
CDR3 DNA: TGCGCCAGCAGCTTGGGCCGTGACAGGGGCTACCAAGAGACCCAGTACTTC
CDR3 protein: CASSLGRDRGYQETQYF

V gene: TRBV27
J gene: TRBJ2-1
clone size: -
D gene: -
CDR3 DNA: TGTGCCAGCAGTTTACACGCTAGAGAGTATGAGCAGTTCTTC
CDR3 protein: CASSLHAREYEQFF

V gene: TRBV12-3/TRBV12-4
J gene: TRBJ2-3
clone size: medium-sized
D gene: TRBD1
CDR3 DNA: TGTGCCAGCAGATGGGACAGGGGGCTTGACACAGATACGCAGTATTTT
CDR3 protein: CASRWDRGLDTDTQYF

V gene: TRBV11-2
J gene: TRBJ2-5
clone size: -
D gene: -
CDR3 DNA: TGTGCCAGCAGCCTTTATGCACAGGGAGGTGGGACCCAGTACTTC
CDR3 protein: CASSLYAQGGGTQYF

V gene: TRBV11-3
J gene: TRBJ2-7
clone size: medium-sized
D gene: -
CDR3 DNA: TGTGCCAGCAGCCAAGGCGTGGGGGACTCCTACGAGCAGTACTTC
CDR3 protein: CASSQGVGDSYEQYF

V gene: TRBV6-1
J gene: TRBJ1-4
clone size: few
D gene: TRBD1
CDR3 DNA: TGTGCCAGCAGTGGGACAGGGTGGGGAGAAAAACTGTTTTTT
CDR3 protein: CASSGTGWGEKLFF

V gene: TRBV6-1
J gene: TRBJ2-5
clone size: -
D gene: -
CDR3 DNA: TGTGCCAGCGGTGACGGGACGGGAGTGGGCCAAGAGACCCAGTACTTC
CDR3 protein: CASGDGTGVGQETQYF

V gene: TRBV20-1
J gene: TRBJ2-7
clone size: few
D gene: -
CDR3 DNA: TGCAGTGCTTGCTTGGGGGTGGGGATATACGAGCAGTACTTC
CDR3 protein: CSACLGVGIYEQYF

V gene: TRBV10-3
J gene: TRBJ1-2
clone size: few
D gene: -
CDR3 DNA: TGTGCCATCGAAGGACTGGACTATGGCTACACCTTC
CDR3 protein: CAIEGLDYGYTF

V gene: TRBV6-1
J gene: TRBJ2-2
clone size: -
D gene: -
CDR3 DNA: TGTGCCGGCTCCGGTGGAGACACCAGGGAGCTGTTTTTT
CDR3 protein: CAGSGGDTRELFF